A selection of T cell receptor beta chains follows, all from one sample in a study of cytomegalovirus exposure and HLA in healthy donors. Here immunoSEQ multiplex PCR was the method, and the copy in TCRdb shows in-frame clones only, minus some. The data show approximately 140,000 clones, over 70% seen once. The sample was PBMCs. The origin of the receptors is a woman aged 40 to 50 in good health and CMV-seronegative. The CDR3 runs from the conserved cysteine through the conserved F or W. The order of the fields is clone size, D gene, J gene, V gene, CDR3 protein, CDR3 DNA. A D gene is named only where the DNA matches it firmly. Clone size is not always given. Where it is, it says once, few, many or a class for expanded clones.

NA NA TRBJ1-2 TRBV7-9 CASSLAQAGVGYTF TGTGCCAGCAGCTTAGCGCAGGCAGGGGTCGGCTACACCTTC
NA TRBD1 TRBJ1-5 TRBV7-6 CASSLFPRGQGSNQPQHF TGTGCCAGCAGCTTGTTTCCCAGGGGGCAAGGAAGCAATCAGCCCCAGCATTTT
NA NA TRBJ2-6 TRBV5-3 CARSFTDEALSGANVLTF TGTGCCAGAAGTTTCACCGACGAGGCCCTATCTGGGGCCAACGTCCTGACTTTC
NA NA TRBJ2-7 TRBV19 CASSIASWDEQYF TGTGCCAGTAGTATTGCTAGCTGGGACGAGCAGTACTTC
NA NA TRBJ2-5 TRBV13 CASVNTGGGEETQYF TGTGCCAGCGTCAACACTGGAGGGGGGGAAGAGACCCAGTACTTC
few NA TRBJ2-1 TRBV2 CASSEFSGNNEQFF TGTGCCAGCAGTGAGTTTTCAGGAAACAATGAGCAGTTCTTC
NA NA TRBJ1-1 TRBV27 CASSWGLQNTEAFF TGTGCCAGCAGTTGGGGGCTGCAGAACACTGAAGCTTTCTTT
NA TRBD2 TRBJ2-7 TRBV29-1 CSVTGLAGGPREQYF TGCAGCGTTACCGGACTAGCGGGAGGGCCACGAGAGCAGTACTTC
NA TRBD1 TRBJ1-6 TRBV4-2 CASSQSPGQGSGLHF TGTGCCAGCAGCCAATCACCGGGACAGGGTTCGGGCCTCCACTTT
NA TRBD1 TRBJ1-6 TRBV27 CASSPTGTGVSPLHF TGTGCCAGCAGTCCGACGGGGACAGGGGTTTCACCCCTCCACTTT
NA TRBD2 TRBJ2-7 TRBV11-1 CASSLRVAGGDEQYF TGTGCCAGCAGCCTCCGGGTAGCGGGAGGTGACGAGCAGTACTTC
NA TRBD1 TRBJ1-5 TRBV28 CASRGPNQPQHF TGTGCCAGTAGGGGGCCCAATCAGCCCCAGCATTTT
NA NA TRBJ2-5 TRBV5-4 CASKRWGDNQETQYF TGTGCCAGCAAGAGGTGGGGGGATAACCAAGAGACCCAGTACTTC
once TRBD1 TRBJ1-2 TRBV13 CASSLGLVTGTNYGYTF TGTGCCAGCAGCTTGGGGTTGGTGACAGGGACTAACTATGGCTACACCTTC
NA NA TRBJ2-5 TRBV28 CASTGETQYF TGTGCCAGCACCGGGGAGACCCAGTACTTC
NA TRBD2 TRBJ2-7 TRBV27 CASSPNSGLGHEQYF TGTGCCAGCAGTCCTAACTCGGGACTAGGCCACGAGCAGTACTTC
NA TRBD2 TRBJ2-1 TRBV19 CASSRGLAGDDEQFF TGTGCCAGTAGTAGGGGACTAGCGGGAGACGATGAGCAGTTCTTC
NA NA TRBJ1-3 TRBV6-6 CASSPRGIGARNTIYF TGTGCCAGCAGTCCCAGGGGTATTGGGGCACGAAACACCATATATTTT
NA NA TRBJ2-7 TRBV7-9 CASSKQGTSYEQYF TGTGCCAGCAGTAAACAGGGTACCTCCTACGAGCAGTACTTC
NA NA TRBJ2-2 TRBV19 CASRKAGGELFF TGTGCCAGTAGAAAAGCGGGCGGGGAGCTGTTTTTT
NA TRBD2 TRBJ2-2 TRBV19 CASSGGVGGELFF TGTGCCAGTAGTGGGGGGGTAGGCGGGGAGCTGTTTTTT
NA TRBD1 TRBJ1-5 TRBV2 CASREGQVGGQPQHF TGTGCCAGCAGAGAGGGACAGGTAGGAGGTCAGCCCCAGCATTTT
NA TRBD1 TRBJ1-1 TRBV18 CASSPILGQGNTEAFF TGTGCCAGCTCACCGATCTTGGGACAGGGGAACACTGAAGCTTTCTTT
NA TRBD1 TRBJ2-2 TRBV27 CASSGTGGSRVGGELFF TGTGCCAGCAGTGGGACAGGGGGATCCCGGGTGGGCGGGGAGCTGTTTTTT
NA TRBD2 TRBJ2-7 TRBV7-2 CASSLGTRIDREQYF TGTGCCAGCAGCTTAGGGACTAGAATTGATCGGGAGCAGTACTTC
NA TRBD2 TRBJ2-1 TRBV14 CASSRGLLAGDTSTAYNEQFF TGTGCCAGCAGCCGTGGTCTTCTAGCGGGAGACACGAGTACAGCCTACAATGAGCAGTTCTTC
NA NA TRBJ1-2 TRBV4-2 CASSQRTADYGYPF TGTGCCAGCAGCCAAAGGACCGCAGACTATGGCTACCCCTTC
NA TRBD2 TRBJ2-5 TRBV7-2 CASSSLAFQETQYF TGTGCCAGCAGCTCACTAGCGTTTCAAGAGACCCAGTACTTC
NA TRBD1 TRBJ1-3 TRBV29-1 CSVRTGLSSGNTIYF TGCAGCGTCAGGACAGGGTTAAGCTCTGGAAACACCATATATTTT
NA NA TRBJ2-1 TRBV2 CASRRGSSYNEQFF TGTGCCAGTCGGAGGGGCAGCTCCTACAATGAGCAGTTCTTC
NA NA TRBJ2-7 TRBV2 CASSVLDEQYF TGTGCCAGCAGTGTATTAGACGAGCAGTACTTC
NA TRBD1 TRBJ1-1 TRBV15 CATSPGDRENTEAFF TGTGCCACCAGCCCTGGGGACAGGGAAAACACTGAAGCTTTCTTT
NA NA TRBJ1-2 TRBV6-5 CASSPEWRDGYTF TGTGCCAGCAGCCCGGAGTGGAGGGATGGCTACACCTTC
NA NA TRBJ2-5 TRBV4-2 CASSQVGQGEETQYF TGTGCCAGCAGCCAAGTAGGCCAGGGTGAGGAGACCCAGTACTTC
NA TRBD2 TRBJ2-1 TRBV7-6 CASSLATLPLAGLGEQFF TGTGCCAGCAGCTTAGCGACCCTCCCCCTAGCGGGGCTTGGTGAGCAGTTCTTC
NA NA TRBJ1-5 TRBV7-9 CASSPQENQPQHF TGTGCCAGCAGCCCACAGGAGAATCAGCCCCAGCATTTT
NA TRBD1 TRBJ1-2 TRBV9 CASSGQGSYGYTF TGTGCCAGCAGCGGACAGGGATCCTATGGCTACACCTTC